Listed below are T cell receptor beta chains from one sample, sequenced in a study of HIV-infected patients and healthy controls. TCRdb analysed the 5' RACE reads with MiXCR anew, one entry per CDR3 protein. Of some 20,000 distinct CDR3 sequences in the sample, 9% to 10% are singletons; the top ten hold about 6.7%. The sample taken for sequencing was blood. The receptor source for this set is an adult in good health. Each CDR3 is given with its conserved first and last residue. The order of the fields is clone size, V gene, D gene, J gene, CDR3 protein, CDR3 DNA. D genes are given only for firm matches. Size tells how often a clone was seen (once, few, many) or the class of an expanded clone, and some rows leave it out.

size: many; V: TRBV5-6; D: -; J: TRBJ2-4; CDR3: CASSLGTERVKYF; DNA: TGTGCCAGCAGCTTGGGGACGGAGAGGGTTAAGTACTTC
size: -; V: TRBV4-1; D: -; J: TRBJ1-4; CDR3: CASSQIGNEKLFF; DNA: TGCGCCAGCAGCCAAATAGGAAATGAAAAACTGTTTTTT
size: few; V: TRBV5-1; D: -; J: TRBJ2-5; CDR3: CASSLGARGETQYF; DNA: TGCGCCAGCAGCTTGGGGGCTCGTGGAGAGACCCAGTACTTC
size: many; V: TRBV20-1; D: TRBD1; J: TRBJ2-7; CDR3: CSLTGTDSYEQYF; DNA: TGCAGTTTAACCGGGACAGACAGCTACGAGCAGTACTTC
size: many; V: TRBV7-8; D: -; J: TRBJ1-1; CDR3: CASSFGEGTEAFF; DNA: TGTGCCAGCAGCTTTGGTGAGGGGACTGAAGCTTTCTTT
size: many; V: TRBV2; D: TRBD1; J: TRBJ2-7; CDR3: CATHRDRGAYEQYF; DNA: TGTGCCACCCATAGGGACAGGGGGGCCTACGAGCAGTACTTC
size: many; V: TRBV12-3/TRBV12-4; D: TRBD1; J: TRBJ2-2; CDR3: CASSRGSRTGELFF; DNA: TGTGCCAGCAGCAGGGGGAGCCGGACCGGGGAGCTGTTTTTT
size: medium-sized; V: TRBV28; D: -; J: TRBJ2-5; CDR3: CASSLDTTSPQYF; DNA: TGTGCCAGCAGTTTAGACACCACGAGTCCCCAGTACTTC
size: many; V: TRBV12-3/TRBV12-4; D: TRBD2; J: TRBJ2-1; CDR3: CASTLVGGYEQFF; DNA: TGTGCCAGCACCTTAGTGGGAGGGTATGAGCAGTTCTTC
size: many; V: TRBV15; D: -; J: TRBJ2-7; CDR3: CATSRDRGRGQYF; DNA: TGTGCCACCAGCAGAGATCGAGGTCGTGGGCAGTACTTC
size: many; V: TRBV29-1; D: TRBD2; J: TRBJ2-7; CDR3: CSARTSNF; DNA: TGCAGCGCCCGGACTAGCAACTTC
size: many; V: TRBV3-1; D: -; J: TRBJ2-2; CDR3: CASSQDTGELFF; DNA: TGTGCCAGCAGCCAAGACACCGGGGAGCTGTTTTTT
size: once; V: TRBV29-1; D: TRBD2; J: TRBJ2-2; CDR3: CSAERVLAGALGELFF; DNA: TGCAGCGCCGAAAGGGTCCTAGCGGGAGCACTCGGGGAGCTGTTTTTT
size: medium-sized; V: TRBV27; D: -; J: TRBJ1-2; CDR3: CASSFRRQSGYTF; DNA: TGTGCCAGCAGTTTTCGCCGACAGAGTGGCTACACCTTC
size: many; V: TRBV29-1; D: TRBD2; J: TRBJ2-3; CDR3: CSVRTSGPTDTQYF; DNA: TGCAGCGTGAGGACTAGCGGGCCGACAGATACGCAGTATTTT
size: -; V: TRBV10-3; D: TRBD2; J: TRBJ2-1; CDR3: CAISESGAGAGNEQFF; DNA: TGTGCCATCAGTGAGTCTGGAGCGGGAGCGGGGAATGAGCAGTTCTTC
size: -; V: TRBV7-9; D: -; J: TRBJ1-4; CDR3: CASSFSGEGEKLFF; DNA: TGTGCCAGCAGCTTTTCAGGAGAAGGAGAAAAACTGTTTTTT
size: many; V: TRBV6-6; D: -; J: TRBJ2-1; CDR3: CASSYVGGRETYNEQFF; DNA: TGTGCCAGCAGTTACGTAGGGGGGCGGGAGACCTACAATGAGCAGTTCTTC
size: -; V: TRBV10-3; D: TRBD2; J: TRBJ2-3; CDR3: CAISLGLAASSTDTQYF; DNA: TGTGCCATCAGCTTGGGGCTAGCGGCCTCCAGCACAGATACGCAGTATTTT
size: medium-sized; V: TRBV20-1; D: TRBD1; J: TRBJ2-5; CDR3: CSASSGTGGAETQYF; DNA: TGCAGTGCTAGCTCCGGGACAGGGGGCGCGGAGACCCAGTACTTC
size: -; V: TRBV12-3/TRBV12-4; D: -; J: TRBJ2-7; CDR3: CASSGGKREQYF; DNA: TGTGCCAGCAGTGGAGGGAAACGCGAGCAGTACTTC
size: many; V: TRBV7-9; D: -; J: TRBJ2-3; CDR3: CASSLAGSQQYF; DNA: TGTGCCAGCAGCTTAGCGGGCTCCCAGCAGTATTTT
size: many; V: TRBV2; D: TRBD2; J: TRBJ2-7; CDR3: CASSGLAGGYEQYF; DNA: TGTGCCAGCAGCGGACTAGCGGGGGGCTACGAGCAGTACTTC
size: many; V: TRBV7-3; D: -; J: TRBJ2-3; CDR3: CASRLSADTDTQYF; DNA: TGTGCCAGCAGACTTAGTGCGGATACAGATACGCAGTATTTT
size: few; V: TRBV6-5; D: -; J: TRBJ1-3; CDR3: CASSYSTPTVYSGNTIYF; DNA: TGTGCCAGCAGTTACTCGACCCCGACAGTTTACTCTGGAAACACCATATATTTT
size: many; V: TRBV27; D: TRBD1; J: TRBJ2-5; CDR3: CASSFRGQKETQYF; DNA: TGTGCCAGCAGTTTCCGGGGACAGAAAGAGACCCAGTACTTC
size: many; V: TRBV29-1; D: -; J: TRBJ1-2; CDR3: CSVLDSGYTF; DNA: TGCAGCGTTCTTGACTCAGGCTACACCTTC
size: few; V: TRBV27; D: -; J: TRBJ2-7; CDR3: CASSLEAGTYEQYF; DNA: TGTGCCAGCAGTTTAGAAGCAGGAACCTACGAGCAGTACTTC
size: medium-sized; V: TRBV5-1; D: TRBD2; J: TRBJ2-7; CDR3: CASSLGTSGWYEQYF; DNA: TGCGCCAGCAGCTTAGGGACTAGCGGCTGGTACGAGCAGTACTTC
size: medium-sized; V: TRBV7-3; D: -; J: TRBJ1-1; CDR3: CASSEGSNTEAFF; DNA: TGTGCCAGCTCTGAGGGCAGCAACACTGAAGCTTTCTTT
size: medium-sized; V: TRBV10-3; D: -; J: TRBJ2-1; CDR3: CAISAGGGTYNEQFF; DNA: TGTGCCATCTCAGCAGGGGGGGGGACCTACAATGAGCAGTTCTTC
size: many; V: TRBV6-1; D: TRBD1; J: TRBJ1-1; CDR3: CASSEYIWTGRAFF; DNA: TGTGCCAGCAGTGAATATATTTGGACAGGGAGAGCTTTCTTT
size: medium-sized; V: TRBV20-1; D: TRBD2; J: TRBJ2-5; CDR3: CSAQTSGKAETQYF; DNA: TGCAGTGCCCAGACTAGCGGGAAAGCAGAGACCCAGTACTTC
size: many; V: TRBV11-2; D: -; J: TRBJ2-6; CDR3: CASSSSPLVRGSSGANVLTF; DNA: TGTGCCAGCAGCTCCTCCCCTCTCGTGCGCGGAAGCTCTGGGGCCAACGTCCTGACTTTC
size: many; V: TRBV7-2; D: TRBD1; J: TRBJ1-4; CDR3: CASSSTGDSGELFF; DNA: TGTGCCAGCAGCTCCACAGGGGACTCTGGGGAACTGTTTTTT
size: many; V: TRBV29-1; D: TRBD2; J: TRBJ2-2; CDR3: CSGGTSGTGELFF; DNA: TGCAGCGGGGGGACTAGCGGGACCGGGGAGCTGTTTTTT
size: many; V: TRBV10-1; D: TRBD2; J: TRBJ2-1; CDR3: CASSDLSGGLQKQFF; DNA: TGCGCCAGCAGTGATCTGAGCGGGGGGTTACAAAAGCAGTTCTTC
size: medium-sized; V: TRBV27; D: -; J: TRBJ2-3; CDR3: CASSLEETDTQYF; DNA: TGTGCCAGCAGTTTAGAGGAGACAGATACGCAGTATTTT
size: many; V: TRBV7-9; D: TRBD1; J: TRBJ2-2; CDR3: CASSPMTGTLTGELFF; DNA: TGTGCCAGCAGCCCGATGACAGGGACACTCACCGGGGAGCTGTTTTTT
size: medium-sized; V: TRBV20-1; D: -; J: TRBJ2-6; CDR3: CSAKGSRTGANVLTF; DNA: TGCAGTGCTAAGGGGTCTAGAACTGGGGCCAACGTCCTGACTTTC
size: -; V: TRBV29-1; D: TRBD2; J: TRBJ2-3; CDR3: CSVGTRATDTQYF; DNA: TGCAGCGTTGGGACTAGGGCCACAGATACGCAGTATTTT
size: medium-sized; V: TRBV20-1; D: -; J: TRBJ2-6; CDR3: CSATELNSGANVLTF; DNA: TGCAGTGCAACCGAACTTAACTCTGGGGCCAACGTCCTGACTTTC
size: -; V: TRBV6-6; D: TRBD1; J: TRBJ2-5; CDR3: CASTTGTGYQETQYF; DNA: TGTGCCAGCACCACCGGGACAGGGTACCAAGAGACCCAGTACTTC
size: many; V: TRBV30; D: TRBD2; J: TRBJ2-7; CDR3: CAWSELAGGRGEQYF; DNA: TGTGCCTGGAGTGAACTAGCGGGAGGGCGAGGCGAGCAGTACTTC
size: many; V: TRBV20-1; D: -; J: TRBJ1-3; CDR3: CSASYQGATRNTIYF; DNA: TGCAGTGCTAGCTACCAGGGAGCGACGAGAAACACCATATATTTT
size: many; V: TRBV2; D: TRBD2; J: TRBJ2-1; CDR3: CASRQKGTGGIYNEQFF; DNA: TGTGCCAGCAGACAAAAGGGAACGGGAGGGATCTACAATGAGCAGTTCTTC
size: many; V: TRBV27; D: TRBD1; J: TRBJ2-7; CDR3: CASSLWDSSYEQYF; DNA: TGTGCCAGCAGTTTATGGGACAGCTCCTACGAGCAGTACTTC
size: many; V: TRBV12-5; D: -; J: TRBJ2-2; CDR3: CASGAANTGELFF; DNA: TGTGCTAGTGGTGCAGCCAACACCGGGGAGCTGTTTTTT
size: many; V: TRBV9; D: -; J: TRBJ1-1; CDR3: CASSGSNTEAFF; DNA: TGTGCCAGCAGCGGATCCAACACTGAAGCTTTCTTT
size: few; V: TRBV6-5; D: TRBD2; J: TRBJ2-2; CDR3: CASSYPQASGRGGELFF; DNA: TGTGCCAGCAGTTACCCACAGGCTAGCGGGAGGGGCGGGGAGCTGTTTTTT
size: many; V: TRBV24-1; D: -; J: TRBJ2-5; CDR3: CATSDFRDAGETQYF; DNA: TGTGCCACCAGTGATTTCCGCGATGCGGGAGAGACCCAGTACTTC
size: many; V: TRBV14; D: -; J: TRBJ1-1; CDR3: CASSQELLSKNTEAFF; DNA: TGTGCCAGCAGCCAAGAACTCCTAAGCAAGAACACTGAAGCTTTCTTT
size: many; V: TRBV14; D: -; J: TRBJ1-1; CDR3: CASSQDALLMNTEAFF; DNA: TGTGCCAGCAGCCAAGATGCGCTACTCATGAACACTGAAGCTTTCTTT
size: many; V: TRBV21-1; D: -; J: TRBJ1-1; CDR3: CASSAALKGLNTEAFF; DNA: TGTGCCAGCAGCGCGGCCTTGAAGGGGCTGAACACTGAAGCTTTCTTT
size: many; V: TRBV20-1; D: -; J: TRBJ2-1; CDR3: CSAWPPNQPGNEQFF; DNA: TGCAGTGCTTGGCCCCCTAACCAACCTGGGAATGAGCAGTTCTTC
size: once; V: TRBV7-9; D: -; J: TRBJ2-1; CDR3: CANSPEGGASYNEQFF; DNA: TGTGCCAACAGCCCCGAAGGGGGGGCGTCCTACAATGAGCAGTTCTTC
size: -; V: TRBV27; D: -; J: TRBJ2-1; CDR3: CASRNNQGHEQFF; DNA: TGTGCCAGCAGGAATAATCAGGGACATGAGCAGTTCTTC
size: many; V: TRBV6-6; D: TRBD2; J: TRBJ2-3; CDR3: CASRRTSGRTDTQYF; DNA: TGTGCCAGCAGAAGGACTAGCGGGAGGACAGATACGCAGTATTTT
size: many; V: TRBV20-1; D: TRBD1; J: TRBJ1-4; CDR3: CSARKPPGTGAPILFF; DNA: TGCAGTGCTAGAAAACCACCCGGGACAGGGGCACCCATACTGTTTTTT